A single sample gave rise to the 21 T cell receptor beta chains below, sequenced in a study of blood T cell repertoires in COVID-19. The protocol was immunoSEQ multiplex PCR, while the TCRdb copy is restricted to in-frame clones and leaves out a portion. The top ten hold 6.9% of the sample, which has about 300,000 clones, roughly 88% seen once. What was sequenced was peripheral blood. The receptors originated from a woman aged 30 to 39 who had recovered from COVID-19.

The chain carries TRBV7-3 and TRBJ1-1, with TRBD1 identical over 8 bases. The CDR3 loop spans 14 amino acids. V lost 2 bases to trimming and J lost 1 base; unmatched junction nucleotides: 0. From germline, CDR1 is SGHTA and CDR2 FQGTGA. CDR3 in amino acids: CASSLDRGNTEAFF. The CDR3 DNA sequence: TGTGCCAGCAGCTTAGACAGGGGGAACACTGAAGCTTTCTTT.

The J gene is TRBJ1-5, the V gene TRBV19, with D possibly matching TRBD1 (6 bases). V was pared by 6 bases and J by 5 bases, with 11 bases between. There are 13 residues in the CDR3. Germline V gives CDR1 LNHDA, CDR2 SQIVND (reference sequence). CDR3 in DNA: TGTGCCAGTAGATCACAGGGCGATCAGCCCCAGCATTTT. This sequence encodes CASRSQGDQPQHF.

V and J are TRBV7-2 and TRBJ2-3; 7 nucleotides align to TRBD1. Germline values: CDR1 SGHTA, CDR2 FQGNSA. J gave up 4 bases and V 3 bases, and 4 bases lay outside the gene matches. The CDR3 covers 14 residues. The CDR3 loop reads CASSFDRVPDTQYF. Here the CDR3 DNA reads TGTGCCAGCAGCTTTGACAGGGTGCCAGATACGCAGTATTTT. Looking up the rest from reference TRBV7-2 and TRBJ2-3 gives the full variable domain: GAGVSQSPSNKVTEKGKDVELRCDPISGHTALYWYRQSLGQGLEFLIYFQGNSAPDKSGLPSDRFSAERTGGSVSTLTIQRTQQEDSAVYLCASSFDRVPDTQYFGPGTRLTVL.

CDR3 sequence (DNA): TGTGCCAGCAGTTTATCGAGGAGGGACGAAGCTTTCTTT. Translation: CASSLSRRDEAFF. The V and J genes are TRBV27 and TRBJ1-1, with D possibly TRBD1 on 5 matching bases. CDR1 MNHEY and CDR2 SMNVEV come from the germline V gene (reference sequence). V was cut by 0 bases and J by 8 bases, with 10 bases left in between. The CDR3 has 13 residues.

The J gene is TRBJ2-1, the V gene TRBV6-2 or TRBV6-3, with TRBD2 matching over 7 bases. The CDR3 runs 15 residues. Germline-derived CDR1 and CDR2 are MNHEY and SVGEGT. Trimming took 0 bases from V and 3 from J; bases not matched to a gene: 2. CDR3 amino acids: CASSYSRTSYNEQFF. The DNA of the CDR3 is TGTGCCAGCAGTTACTCCCGGACTAGCTACAATGAGCAGTTCTTC.

The genes are TRBV7-9 and TRBJ1-6; 8 nucleotides line up with TRBD1. The CDR3 totals 15 residues. The germline V gene encodes CDR1 SEHNR and CDR2 FQNEAQ (reference sequence). The V gene end was trimmed by 5 bases and the J gene end by 8 bases; junction bases not matched to a gene: 8. CDR3 DNA: TGTGCCAGCAGCCGCACGGACAGGGAGGATTCACCCCTCCACTTT. It encodes CASSRTDREDSPLHF.

The chain joins TRBV29-1 to TRBJ2-3; 14 bases map to TRBD2. Germline V lookup: CDR1 SQVTM, CDR2 ANQGSEA. This CDR3 has 17 residues. The J segment lost 0 bases and the V segment lost 6 bases, leaving 8 bases of the junction unmatched. The CDR3 coding sequence is TGCAGCGTCTCCGGGACTAGCGGGAGTTCTAGCACAGATACGCAGTATTTT. This codes for CSVSGTSGSSSTDTQYF.

This rearrangement joins TRBV20-1 to TRBJ1-1; D is uncertain. Per the germline V gene, CDR1 is DFQATT and CDR2 is SNEGSKA (reference sequence). V gave up 3 bases and J gave up 5 bases, with 7 bases separating them. This CDR3 region has 11 residues. In nucleotides, the CDR3 is TGCAGTGCTAGCGGGAGAACTGAAGCTTTCTTT. Amino acid sequence: CSASGRTEAFF.

The rearrangement joins TRBV7-9 to TRBJ2-5; 8 positions agree with TRBD1. Trimming cost V 5 bases and J 5 bases; bases outside gene matches: 7. CDR1 and CDR2 (germline): SEHNR, FQNEAQ (reference sequence). The CDR3 contains 14 residues. This CDR3 reads CASSIGQGAETQYF. DNA for the CDR3: TGTGCCAGCAGCATTGGACAGGGAGCGGAGACCCAGTACTTC.

The chain recombines TRBV9 with TRBJ1-1; tentative D call: TRBD1 (6 bases). The CDR3 is 15 amino acids. V lost 1 base, J lost 3 bases, and 13 bases lay in between. The germline V gene has CDR1 SGDLS and CDR2 YYNGEE. CDR3 sequence: CASSVISGGYTEAFF. The CDR3 nucleotides are TGTGCCAGCAGCGTAATATCGGGGGGCTACACTGAAGCTTTCTTT.

The chain carries TRBV28 and TRBJ1-4; tentative D call: TRBD1 (5 bases). Germline lookup yields CDR1 MDHEN and CDR2 SYDVKM. The length of the CDR3 is 15 residues. V lost 6 bases and J 4 bases, leaving 15 bases between the germline ends. The CDR3 spells CASSLKTAGNEKLFF. CDR3 coding DNA: TGTGCCAGCAGCTTAAAGACAGCGGGTAATGAAAAACTGTTTTTT.

As DNA, the CDR3 is TGTGCCAGCTCCGCCAACTTCGGCACTGAAGCTTTCTTT. Protein product: CASSANFGTEAFF. This chain connects TRBV18 to TRBJ1-1; D gene uncertain. V lost 6 bases to trimming and J lost 4 bases, with 12 bases between them. In germline, CDR1 is KGHSH, CDR2 LQKENI. This CDR3 is 13 amino acids long.

The chain employs TRBV19 and TRBJ1-1; D is unclear. Germline V gives CDR1 LNHDA, CDR2 SQIVND (reference sequence). This CDR3 is built from 11 residues. The V end was cut by 7 bases, the J end by 1 base, with 4 bases between. The DNA of the CDR3 is TGTGCCAGTATGCGGAACACTGAAGCTTTCTTT. This sequence encodes CASMRNTEAFF. Combining the CDR3 with reference TRBV19 and TRBJ1-1 gives the whole variable domain DGGITQSPKYLFRKEGQNVTLSCEQNLNHDAMYWYRQDPGQGLRLIYYSQIVNDFQKGDIAEGYSVSREKKESFPLTVTSAQKNPTAFYLCASMRNTEAFFGQGTRLTVV.

V usage is TRBV28 and J usage is TRBJ2-7; 7 bases line up with TRBD1. V shed 6 bases and J 0 bases; nucleotides not matched to a gene: 5. CDR3 length equals 14 residues. The V gene's germline CDR1 is MDHEN and CDR2 SYDVKM. The CDR3 protein is CASSGTEYSYEQYF. In nucleotides, the CDR3 is TGTGCCAGCAGCGGGACAGAATACTCCTACGAGCAGTACTTC. Using reference TRBV28 and TRBJ2-7 for the parts outside the CDR3, the full variable domain is DVKVTQSSRYLVKRTGEKVFLECVQDMDHENMFWYRQDPGLGLRLIYFSYDVKMKEKGDIPEGYSVSREKKERFSLILESASTNQTSMYLCASSGTEYSYEQYFGPGTRLTVT.

The chain carries TRBV9 and TRBJ2-7, with D perhaps TRBD2 (6 bases). The germline gives CDR1 SGDLS, CDR2 YYNGEE. V lost 2 bases, J lost 0 bases, and 12 bases lay in between. The CDR3 is 15 residues long. CDR3 residues: CASSVGPTSSYEQYF. In DNA form, the CDR3 reads TGTGCCAGCAGCGTGGGGCCGACTAGCTCCTACGAGCAGTACTTC.

The CDR3 loop is CASRDRFQETQYF. Here the CDR3 DNA reads TGTGCCAGCAGGGACAGATTCCAAGAGACCCAGTACTTC. J is TRBJ2-5 and V is TRBV28; a weak D match, TRBD1 (6 bases). Trimming took 6 bases from V and 1 from J, leaving 9 bases between them. Germline-derived CDR1 and CDR2 are MDHEN and SYDVKM. There are 13 residues in the CDR3.

The J gene is TRBJ2-3, the V gene TRBV9; the match to TRBD2 covers 8 bases. Germline CDR1 and CDR2: SGDLS and YYNGEE. CDR3 length equals 15 residues. J gave up 1 base and V 0 bases, and 1 base lay outside the gene matches. The CDR3 region has the DNA TGTGCCAGCAGCGTAGCGCGGGGGGGCACAGATACGCAGTATTTT. Translating gives CASSVARGGTDTQYF.

The gene calls are TRBV2 and TRBJ1-4; 9 nucleotides agree with TRBD1. Looked up from germline, CDR1 is SNHLY and CDR2 is FYNNEI. V lost 6 bases, J lost 7 bases, and 6 bases stayed unmatched. The CDR3 has 14 amino acids. CDR3 in amino acids: CASRGDREGEKLFF. In DNA form, the CDR3 reads TGTGCCAGCAGGGGGGACAGGGAAGGTGAAAAACTGTTTTTT.

The chain combines TRBV7-9 with TRBJ2-2; 8 nucleotides line up with TRBD2. Germline-derived CDR1 and CDR2 are SEHNR and FQNEAQ (reference sequence). V was clipped by 2 bases and J by 6 bases; unmatched bases: 11. This CDR3 is built from 17 residues. The CDR3 DNA sequence: TGTGCCAGCAGCTTACGGACCGGGACTAGAGCCCCCGGGGAGCTGTTTTTT. Protein product: CASSLRTGTRAPGELFF.

In its sample, this clone was seen once. The chain couples TRBV5-1 to TRBJ2-2, with D perhaps matching TRBD1 (5 bases). CDR1 SGHRS and CDR2 YFSETQ come from the germline V gene. Trimming removed 0 bases at V and 8 bases at J, with 11 bases between. The CDR3 sequence is 14 residues long. The chain's CDR3 is CASSLGQPIGELFF. CDR3 nucleotides: TGCGCCAGCAGCTTGGGACAGCCCATTGGGGAGCTGTTTTTT.

The J gene is TRBJ1-1, the V gene TRBV6-5; 8 bases align to TRBD1. With V trimmed by 6 bases and J by 1 base, 4 bases remained unmatched. The germline gives CDR1 MNHEY, CDR2 SVGAGI. The CDR3 runs to 14 residues. Written as DNA, the CDR3 is TGTGCCAGCAGCGGGACAGGTGGGAACACTGAAGCTTTCTTT. Protein: CASSGTGGNTEAFF.